This TCR beta chain was obtained from a study of cytomegalovirus exposure and HLA in healthy donors. Regarding the study as a whole: Sequencing likely produced, as an artifact, a cluster of highly shared sequence variants. When presence/absence was analysed, sequencing depth was taken to be roughly uniform across donors.

In germline, CDR1 is SGHAT, CDR2 FQNNGV. The CDR3 length is 15 residues. Deletions cut 0 bases from V and 0 bases from J, with 8 bases between. 60 Vbeta and 13 Jbeta primers were used in PCR. Generated by immunoSEQ multiplex PCR, the TCRdb table keeps only in-frame clones and is missing some. The sample includes about 140,000 clones, almost 85% of them seen just once. With respect to this clone: Its antigen is not known.

The sample was PBMCs. This sequence was found in a woman between 35 and 50 years old in good health and CMV-seronegative. The V call is TRBV11-2, the J call TRBJ1-1; a weak D match, TRBD1 (6 bases). CDR3 DNA: TGTGCCAGCAGCTTAGATCCAGGGGTGAACACTGAAGCTTTCTTT. The encoded protein is CASSLDPGVNTEAFF.